This T cell receptor (beta chain) was sequenced for a study of CD8+CD57+ T cells in acquired aplastic anemia. As for the study in general: Mean DNA quantity obtained from sorted CD4+ and CD8+ cells was 3.2 ug. Study findings and constraints: Patients and controls had CD8+ Simpson's diversity values that were not significantly distinct. Shared by patients and controls, approximately 28 CD8+ CDR3s were abundant in patients.

The authors sequenced patients whose flow cytometry had shown CD8+CD57+ cell expansion. Blood samples were obtained from patients who had received no prior therapy. This clonotype has just one count. Antigen: not known. The use of genomic DNA as template underpinned the TCR beta VDJ and CDR3 profiling. TCRdb analysed the reads with MiXCR anew, one entry per CDR3 protein. The sample comprises 250,000 to 350,000 distinct CDR3 sequences, roughly 53% of which are singletons, and roughly 1.3% rests with the top ten. The sample comprised sorted CD4+, CD8+, or CD8+CD57+ T cells (not recorded which) from PBMCs. The receptor was isolated from a human donor with aplastic anemia.

In DNA, the CDR3 is TGTGCCAGCAGCGTCAGGGAAGCAAACTATGGCTACACCTTC. Its translation is CASSVREANYGYTF. The chain couples TRBV6-5 to TRBJ1-2; D is possibly TRBD1 (5 bases). Trimming removed 6 bases from V and 2 bases from J, with 13 bases in between. Germline values: CDR1 MNHEY, CDR2 SVGAGI. This CDR3 comprises 14 residues.